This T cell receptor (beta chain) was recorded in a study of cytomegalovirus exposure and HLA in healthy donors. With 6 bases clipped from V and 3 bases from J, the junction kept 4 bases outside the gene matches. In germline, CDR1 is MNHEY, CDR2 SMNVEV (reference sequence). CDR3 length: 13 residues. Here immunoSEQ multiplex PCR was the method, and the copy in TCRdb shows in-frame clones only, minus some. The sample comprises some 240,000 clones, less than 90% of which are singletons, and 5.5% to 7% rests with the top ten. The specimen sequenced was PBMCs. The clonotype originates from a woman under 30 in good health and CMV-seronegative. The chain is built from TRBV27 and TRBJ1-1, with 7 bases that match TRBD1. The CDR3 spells CASRRTGDTEAFF. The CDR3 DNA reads TGTGCCAGCAGAAGAACAGGGGACACTGAAGCTTTCTTT.